This is a list of T cell receptor beta chains from one sample in a study of blood T cell repertoires in COVID-19. TCRdb's table, derived via immunoSEQ multiplex PCR, lists solely in-frame clones and lacks some. Of approximately 450,000 clones listed, 80% to 90% are singletons. Sequences were obtained from PBMCs or T cells enriched from blood (not recorded which). The receptors shown here come from a man aged 25 to 40 who had recovered from COVID-19. Both conserved end residues are part of each CDR3. D genes are given only for firm matches. Size values are once, few and many counts, or a class for expanded clones, and some rows have none.

-	TRBD1	TRBV7-9	TRBJ1-2	CASSLGAGGEAGYTF	TGTGCCAGCAGCTTAGGGGCAGGGGGTGAAGCTGGCTACACCTTC
-	TRBD1	TRBV5-5	TRBJ1-4	CASSSDRGGTNEKLFF	TGTGCCAGCAGCTCAGACAGGGGCGGAACTAATGAAAAACTGTTTTTT
-	TRBD2	TRBV19	TRBJ2-1	CASSLGTSRYNEQFF	TGTGCCAGTAGTCTCGGGACTAGCAGGTACAATGAGCAGTTCTTC
-	-	TRBV6-4	TRBJ1-2	CASSDAGAYGYTF	TGTGCCAGCAGTGACGCGGGCGCCTATGGCTACACCTTC
-	-	TRBV6-5	TRBJ2-1	CASRWGLENEQFF	TGTGCCAGCAGATGGGGGCTTGAGAATGAGCAGTTCTTC
-	-	TRBV7-9	TRBJ2-7	CASIPGDSLYEQYF	TGTGCCAGCATTCCGGGGGACAGCCTCTACGAGCAGTACTTC
-	-	TRBV10-2	TRBJ2-1	CASSDRYRGREYNEQFF	TGCGCCAGCAGTGATCGATATAGGGGGAGAGAATACAATGAGCAGTTCTTC
-	-	TRBV6-5	TRBJ1-1	CASSRAQTTEAFF	TGTGCCAGCTCCAGGGCTCAAACGACTGAAGCTTTCTTT
-	-	TRBV6-4	TRBJ1-2	CASSASTGAAGYTF	TGTGCCAGCAGTGCCTCGACAGGTGCTGCTGGCTACACCTTC
-	-	TRBV28	TRBJ2-1	CASSLYGESYNEQFF	TGTGCCAGCAGTTTATACGGGGAGTCCTACAATGAGCAGTTCTTC
-	-	TRBV5-1	TRBJ1-4	CASSVDYDGGPNEKLFF	TGCGCCAGCAGCGTAGATTATGACGGGGGTCCTAATGAAAAACTGTTTTTT
-	TRBD1	TRBV28	TRBJ1-5	CASGTALPAQHF	TGTGCCAGCGGGACAGCACTACCGGCCCAGCATTTT
few	-	TRBV14	TRBJ1-6	CASSQIMGGSPLHF	TGTGCCAGCAGCCAAATTATGGGGGGGTCACCCCTCCACTTT
-	-	TRBV16	TRBJ2-1	CASSPRSGVNEQFF	TGTGCCAGCAGCCCGAGATCAGGGGTCAATGAGCAGTTCTTC
-	-	TRBV6-5	TRBJ1-5	CASSYSRQGNQPQHF	TGTGCCAGCAGTTACTCCCGACAGGGCAATCAGCCCCAGCATTTT
-	TRBD2	TRBV7-2	TRBJ2-5	CASSFASGSSETQYF	TGTGCCAGCAGCTTCGCTAGCGGGAGTTCAGAGACCCAGTACTTC
-	-	TRBV3-1/TRBV3-2	TRBJ1-1	CASRSSDMNTEAFF	TGTGCCAGCAGGTCATCCGACATGAACACTGAAGCTTTCTTT
-	TRBD1	TRBV25-1	TRBJ1-4	CASEGAAEKLFF	TGTGCCAGCGAGGGGGCGGCTGAAAAACTGTTTTTT
-	TRBD1	TRBV28	TRBJ1-1	CASSFPGTGITEAFF	TGTGCCAGCAGTTTCCCCGGGACAGGGATCACTGAAGCTTTCTTT
-	-	TRBV3-1/TRBV3-2	TRBJ1-2	CASSQAGNYGYTF	TGTGCCAGCAGCCAAGCAGGGAACTATGGCTACACCTTC
-	TRBD2	TRBV30	TRBJ2-3	CAWTQLAGGPQTQYF	TGTGCCTGGACTCAACTAGCGGGAGGGCCCCAAACGCAGTATTTT
-	-	TRBV7-6	TRBJ1-6	CASSLLGSSPLHF	TGTGCCAGCAGCCTACTAGGGAGTTCACCCCTCCACTTT
-	-	TRBV5-1	TRBJ2-5	CASSRGPNQETQYF	TGCGCCAGCAGCCGCGGGCCCAACCAAGAGACCCAGTACTTC
few	-	TRBV7-9	TRBJ2-3	CASSLSLGPTDTQYF	TGTGCCAGCAGCTTAAGCCTTGGGCCTACGGATACGCAGTATTTT
-	-	TRBV4-2	TRBJ1-1	CASSQDRGTEAFF	TGTGCCAGCAGCCAAGATCGGGGCACTGAAGCTTTCTTT
-	TRBD2	TRBV4-1	TRBJ2-5	CASSHGREGHQETQYF	TGCGCCAGCAGCCACGGGCGGGAGGGCCATCAAGAGACCCAGTACTTC
-	TRBD2	TRBV25-1	TRBJ2-1	CASSDLRGGGRRPEQFF	TGTGCCAGCAGTGACCTTCGCGGCGGCGGGAGGCGCCCTGAGCAGTTCTTC
few	-	TRBV15	TRBJ1-1	CATGIGTRMNTEAFF	TGTGCCACGGGTATAGGGACACGAATGAACACTGAAGCTTTCTTT
-	-	TRBV3-1/TRBV3-2	TRBJ1-2	CASSQDSGNYGYTF	TGTGCCAGCAGCCAAGACTCGGGGAACTATGGCTACACCTTC
-	-	TRBV5-1	TRBJ2-3	CASSFMPGEDTQYF	TGCGCCAGCAGCTTTATGCCTGGAGAGGATACGCAGTATTTT
once	TRBD1	TRBV13	TRBJ2-5	CASSFDSSAPGQGLETQYF	TGTGCCAGCAGCTTCGATTCCTCCGCGCCGGGACAGGGTCTAGAGACCCAGTACTTC
-	-	TRBV2	TRBJ2-7	CASSEQGGVEQYF	TGTGCCAGCAGTGAACAGGGAGGCGTTGAGCAGTACTTC
-	-	TRBV6-1	TRBJ1-2	CASSEAYPDSGGYTF	TGTGCCAGCAGTGAAGCCTACCCTGACAGTGGCGGCTACACCTTC
-	-	TRBV27	TRBJ1-5	CATSRKGGQPQHF	TGTGCCACCTCCCGGAAGGGCGGGCAGCCCCAGCATTTT
-	TRBD2	TRBV27	TRBJ2-1	CASSQGLAGSYWNEQFF	TGTGCCAGCAGTCAGGGACTAGCGGGATCATACTGGAATGAGCAGTTCTTC
few	-	TRBV25-1	TRBJ1-1	CASRAGPEAFF	TGTGCCAGCAGGGCGGGGCCTGAAGCTTTCTTT
-	-	TRBV21-1	TRBJ2-1	CASSDGLAGYNEQFF	TGTGCCAGCAGTGACGGACTAGCGGGTTACAATGAGCAGTTCTTC
-	TRBD1	TRBV11-2	TRBJ2-5	CASSQGTEQETQYF	TGTGCCAGCAGCCAGGGGACAGAACAAGAGACCCAGTACTTC
once	-	TRBV18	TRBJ2-7	CASSQGVHEQYF	TGTGCCAGCTCACAGGGGGTCCACGAGCAGTACTTC
-	TRBD1	TRBV12-3/TRBV12-4	TRBJ2-7	CASGRGIYEQYF	TGTGCCAGCGGCAGGGGGATCTACGAGCAGTACTTC
once	-	TRBV11-2	TRBJ1-5	CASSLDTGTQPQHF	TGTGCCAGCAGCCTTGACACAGGGACCCAGCCCCAGCATTTT
-	-	TRBV3-1/TRBV3-2	TRBJ2-3	CASSRGTGSTDTQYF	TGTGCCAGCAGCCGCGGAACTGGGAGCACAGATACGCAGTATTTT
-	-	TRBV4-1	TRBJ1-5	CASSQVEGINQPQHF	TGCGCCAGCAGCCAAGTGGAGGGTATCAATCAGCCCCAGCATTTT
-	-	TRBV7-6	TRBJ2-1	CASSLGGEQFF	TGTGCCAGCAGCTTAGGCGGGGAGCAGTTCTTC
-	-	TRBV28	TRBJ1-2	CASSLPNIFYGYTF	TGTGCCAGCAGTTTGCCGAACATCTTCTATGGCTACACCTTC
-	-	TRBV4-1	TRBJ2-3	CASSPNVDTQYF	TGCGCCAGCAGCCCCAATGTGGATACGCAGTATTTT
-	TRBD1	TRBV7-9	TRBJ1-1	CASSMGQPSNTEAFF	TGTGCCAGCAGCATGGGACAGCCCTCGAACACTGAAGCTTTCTTT
-	TRBD1	TRBV23-1	TRBJ2-7	CASSQGQSYEQYF	TGCGCCAGCAGTCAGGGACAGTCCTACGAGCAGTACTTC
-	TRBD2	TRBV5-1	TRBJ2-7	CASSARSSGTTSYEQYF	TGCGCCAGCAGCGCCCGATCTAGCGGGACAACCTCCTACGAGCAGTACTTC
-	TRBD1	TRBV28	TRBJ1-4	CATRQGNEKLFF	TGTGCCACCCGACAGGGGAATGAAAAACTGTTTTTT
once	-	TRBV6-1	TRBJ2-7	CASSEGGQQYF	TGTGCCAGCAGTGAAGGAGGTCAGCAGTACTTC
-	TRBD1	TRBV10-2	TRBJ2-5	CASSGNSLYRDRGRSGLQETQYF	TGCGCCAGCAGTGGTAACTCCTTATACCGGGACAGGGGGCGCAGTGGGTTGCAAGAGACCCAGTACTTC
once	TRBD1	TRBV18	TRBJ1-3	CASSPSTGAGNTIYF	TGTGCCAGCTCACCGTCGACAGGGGCTGGAAACACCATATATTTT
few	TRBD1	TRBV28	TRBJ1-1	CASSPRTGRGTEAFF	TGTGCCAGCAGTCCCAGGACAGGCCGAGGAACTGAAGCTTTCTTT
-	-	TRBV7-9	TRBJ2-7	CASSLGVGPYYEQYF	TGTGCCAGCAGCCTAGGGGTGGGCCCCTACTACGAGCAGTACTTC
-	TRBD2	TRBV27	TRBJ2-2	CASNGLGSGTGELFF	TGTGCCAGCAACGGACTAGGGAGCGGGACCGGGGAGCTGTTTTTT
once	-	TRBV27	TRBJ2-3	CASNPGRGADTQYF	TGTGCCAGCAACCCAGGTAGGGGCGCAGATACGCAGTATTTT